This TCR beta chain originates from a study of T cell responses to AZD1222 COVID-19 vaccine (dated by TCRdb to the early 2020s). Study-level background: A total of about 240 trial participants underwent TCR sequencing, of whom around 200 received two doses of AZD1222 and around 25 received two doses of the MenACWY control vaccine. Trial participants were enrolled into age subgroups of 18-55, 56-69 and 70-plus years, which contained 148, 28 and 57 TCR-sequenced participants, respectively.

This clone was detected a few times. No antigen is known for it. No much larger clone exists at a distance of one base, and base qualities are not known. Taken with the paper, the label for time point translates to: about 28 days (+/-7) after the second vaccine dose. AZD1222 recipients whose second dose came at about 4 weeks and those whose second dose came at about 12 weeks were combined into one group, since spike-specific TCR depth and breadth did not differ between the two schedules. The vaccinee samples were drawn from two UK trials, COV001 and COV002, one of which was a single-blind randomized controlled phase 2/3 trial testing AZD1222 (ChAdOx1 nCoV-19) in healthy adults. For TCRbeta chain sequencing, PBMC samples from trial participants were taken at day 0 and at day 28 after the second dose. The CDR3 regions of human TCRbeta chains were analyzed by immunosequencing. The authors' pipeline ran thus. Repertoire TCRs were checked for matches against a reference library of SARS-CoV-2-specific TCRs that had been generated using the MIRA antigen-specificity platform. Breadth was defined as the fraction of unique TCRs that were SARS-CoV-2-associated, and depth was defined as the fraction of total T cells that were SARS-CoV-2-associated. Using the MIRA data, each spike-specific TCR was mapped to the spike region that the TCR reacts to and placed in a CD4 or CD8 class. Log10-transformed breadth and depth values were compared by one-way ANOVA with Sidak's multiple comparisons tests. TCRdb took over this immuneACCESS table, retaining in-frame rearrangements with V and J assigned. Such tables are incomplete; in checked studies, under half of the missing clones stem from an unresolved V gene, and the remainder is unexplained. V and J calls and clone size follow that table, whereas D and trimming were derived from the DNA. The sample table contains 80,000 to 100,000 clones; only one count was recorded for around 90% of them. The biggest ten clones account for 4.5% to 5% of the sample.

Broader findings and caveats from the paper: The 56-69-year group was small, and its depth increase did not reach significance, likely because of low power. Participants were mostly white British, with more females than males. The authors suggested clonal diversity may have been underestimated. Only six AZD1222 recipients were SARS-CoV-2 seropositive at baseline, limiting conclusions about previously exposed vaccinees. Nearly half of unique spike-specific TCRs reportedly recognized epitopes outside regions mutated in the B.1.351 and B.1.1.7 variants. No day 14 peak-response samples were available, so repertoires were characterized only after the peak T cell response. Spike-specific TCR breadth and depth rose significantly after two AZD1222 doses compared with day 0 and with MenACWY recipients. CD4 TCRs associated with the vaccine covered the entire spike protein, and the dominant responses were in regions 160-218 and 743-854.

Trimming costs V 10 bases and J 4 bases, and their ends lie 13 bases apart. CDR1 is given as SNHLY and CDR2 as FYNNEI, both from the germline V gene. The CDR3 contains 12 residues, cysteine and phenylalanine counted. Only the CDR3 DNA stays, 36 bases, in frame from base 1. The material was peripheral blood, obtained 28 days after the second AZD1222 dose. The TCR comes from an adult who received the AZD1222 COVID-19 vaccine. The V gene is TRBV2 and the J gene is TRBJ1-2; TRBD1 is a weak D gene call, 6 bases matching. The CDR3 protein is CANGGQTYGYTF. The sequenced DNA: TGTGCCAACGGCGGACAGACCTATGGCTACACCTTC.